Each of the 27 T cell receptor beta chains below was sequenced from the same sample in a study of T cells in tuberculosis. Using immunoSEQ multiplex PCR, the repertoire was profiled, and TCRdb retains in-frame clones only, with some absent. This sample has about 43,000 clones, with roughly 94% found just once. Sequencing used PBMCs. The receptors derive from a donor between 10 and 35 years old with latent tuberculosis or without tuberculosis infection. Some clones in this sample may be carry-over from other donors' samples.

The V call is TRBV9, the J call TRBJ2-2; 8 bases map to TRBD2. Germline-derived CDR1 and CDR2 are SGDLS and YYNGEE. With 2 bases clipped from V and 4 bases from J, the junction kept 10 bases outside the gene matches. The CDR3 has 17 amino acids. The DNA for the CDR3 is TGTGCCAGCAGCGTGGGCGGGAGGAGGTACGGCACCGGGGAGCTGTTTTTT. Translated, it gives CASSVGGRRYGTGELFF.

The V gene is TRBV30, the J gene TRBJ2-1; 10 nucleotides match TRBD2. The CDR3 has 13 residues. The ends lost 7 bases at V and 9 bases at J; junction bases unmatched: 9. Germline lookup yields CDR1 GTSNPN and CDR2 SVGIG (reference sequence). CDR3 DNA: TGTGCCTTGGGTGCTAGCGGGAGCGTTGAGCAGTTCTTC. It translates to CALGASGSVEQFF.

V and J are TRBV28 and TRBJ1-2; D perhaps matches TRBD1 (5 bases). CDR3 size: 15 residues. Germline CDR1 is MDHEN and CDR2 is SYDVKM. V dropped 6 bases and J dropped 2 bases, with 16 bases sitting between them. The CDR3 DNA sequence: TGTGCCAGCAGCCTCCACGCAGGGATCAACTATGGCTACACCTTC. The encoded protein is CASSLHAGINYGYTF.

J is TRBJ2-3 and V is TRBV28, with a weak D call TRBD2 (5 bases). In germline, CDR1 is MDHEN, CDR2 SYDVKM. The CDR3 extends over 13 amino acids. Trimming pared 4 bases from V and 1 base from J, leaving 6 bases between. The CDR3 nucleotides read TGTGCCAGCAGTTCCGGGGGCACAGATACGCAGTATTTT. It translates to CASSSGGTDTQYF.

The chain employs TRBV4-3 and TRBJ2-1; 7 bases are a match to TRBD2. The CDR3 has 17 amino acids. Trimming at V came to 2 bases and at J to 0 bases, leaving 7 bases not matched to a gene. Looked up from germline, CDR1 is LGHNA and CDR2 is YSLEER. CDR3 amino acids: CASSQRLALNSYNEQFF. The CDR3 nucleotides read TGCGCCAGCAGCCAACGACTAGCCTTGAACTCCTACAATGAGCAGTTCTTC.

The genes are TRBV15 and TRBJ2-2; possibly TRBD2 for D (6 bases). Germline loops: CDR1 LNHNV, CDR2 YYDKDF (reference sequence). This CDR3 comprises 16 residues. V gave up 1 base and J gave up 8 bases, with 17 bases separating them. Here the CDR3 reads CATSRGSGATRGELFF. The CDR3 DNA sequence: TGTGCCACCAGCAGAGGGTCGGGAGCCACGAGGGGGGAGCTGTTTTTT. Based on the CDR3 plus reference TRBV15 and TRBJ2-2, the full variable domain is DAMVIQNPRYQVTQFGKPVTLSCSQTLNHNVMYWYQQKSSQAPKLLFHYYDKDFNNEADTPDNFQSRRPNTSFCFLDIRSPGLGDTAMYLCATSRGSGATRGELFFGEGSRLTVL.

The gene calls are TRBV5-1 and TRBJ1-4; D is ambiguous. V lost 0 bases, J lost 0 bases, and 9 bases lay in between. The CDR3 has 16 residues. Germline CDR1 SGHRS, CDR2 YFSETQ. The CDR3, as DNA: TGCGCCAGCAGCTTGGACACACATCCAACTAATGAAAAACTGTTTTTT. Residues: CASSLDTHPTNEKLFF.

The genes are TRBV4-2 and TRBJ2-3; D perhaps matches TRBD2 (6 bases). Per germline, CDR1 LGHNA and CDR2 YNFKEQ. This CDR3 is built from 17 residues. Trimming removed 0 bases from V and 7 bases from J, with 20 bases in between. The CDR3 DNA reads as TGTGCCAGCAGCCAAGATTTAGAGTCTAGCGTGGGGTATACGCAGTATTTT. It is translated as CASSQDLESSVGYTQYF.

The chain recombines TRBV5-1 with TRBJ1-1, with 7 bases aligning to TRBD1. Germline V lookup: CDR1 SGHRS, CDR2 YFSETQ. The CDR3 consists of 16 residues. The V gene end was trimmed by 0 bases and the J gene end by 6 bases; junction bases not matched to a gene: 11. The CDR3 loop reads CASSLGGEGAVPEAFF. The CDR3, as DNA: TGCGCCAGCAGCTTGGGTGGCGAGGGGGCGGTTCCTGAAGCTTTCTTT.

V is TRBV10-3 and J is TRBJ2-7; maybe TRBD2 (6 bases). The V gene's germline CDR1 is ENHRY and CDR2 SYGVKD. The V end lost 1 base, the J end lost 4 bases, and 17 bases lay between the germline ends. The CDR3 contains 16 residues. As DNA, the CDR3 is TGTGCCATCAGTGAGTTTGCGGGGCCTTTACGATACGAGCAGTACTTC. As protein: CAISEFAGPLRYEQYF.

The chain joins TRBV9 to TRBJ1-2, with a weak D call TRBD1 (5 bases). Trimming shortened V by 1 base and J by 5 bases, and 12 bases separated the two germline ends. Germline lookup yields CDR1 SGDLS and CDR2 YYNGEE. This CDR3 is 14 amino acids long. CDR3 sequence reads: CASSVSSPGYGYTF. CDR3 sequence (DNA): TGTGCCAGCAGCGTATCATCCCCAGGGTATGGCTACACCTTC.

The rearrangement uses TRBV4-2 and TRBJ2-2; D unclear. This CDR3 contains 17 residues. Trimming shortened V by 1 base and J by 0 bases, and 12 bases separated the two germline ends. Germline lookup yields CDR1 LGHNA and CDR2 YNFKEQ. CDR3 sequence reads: CASSQALAEANTGELFF. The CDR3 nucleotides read TGTGCCAGCAGCCAAGCTCTGGCTGAGGCGAACACCGGGGAGCTGTTTTTT.

CDR3 sequence: CSVAGGTVNEKLFF. The CDR3 nucleotides are TGCAGCGTTGCAGGCGGGACAGTTAATGAAAAACTGTTTTTT. The V call is TRBV29-1, the J call TRBJ1-4, with 7 bases lining up with TRBD1. After removal of 4 bases from V and 4 bases from J, the junction contained 6 bases not matched to a gene. The germline CDR1 and CDR2 sequences are SQVTM and ANQGSEA. The CDR3 spans 14 residues. The variable domain in full, completed from reference TRBV29-1 and TRBJ1-4, reads SAVISQKPSRDICQRGTSLTIQCQVDSQVTMMFWYRQQPGQSLTLIATANQGSEATYESGFVIDKFPISRPNLTFSTLTVSNMSPEDSSIYLCSVAGGTVNEKLFFGSGTQLSVL.

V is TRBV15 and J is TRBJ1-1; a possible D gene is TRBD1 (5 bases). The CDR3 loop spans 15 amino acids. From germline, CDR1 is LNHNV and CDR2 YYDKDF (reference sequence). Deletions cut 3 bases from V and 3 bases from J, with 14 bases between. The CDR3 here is CATSRQMGRHTEAFF. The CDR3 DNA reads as TGTGCCACCAGCAGGCAGATGGGGCGACACACTGAAGCTTTCTTT.

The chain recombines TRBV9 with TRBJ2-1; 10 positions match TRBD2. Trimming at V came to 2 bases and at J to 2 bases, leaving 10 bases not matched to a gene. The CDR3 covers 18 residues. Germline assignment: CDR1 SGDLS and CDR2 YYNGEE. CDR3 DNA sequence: TGTGCCAGCAGCGTCGGGCTAGCGGGAGATTCCCCCTACAATGAGCAGTTCTTC. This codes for CASSVGLAGDSPYNEQFF. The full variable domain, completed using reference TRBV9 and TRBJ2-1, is DSGVTQTPKHLITATGQRVTLRCSPRSGDLSVYWYQQSLDQGLQFLIQYYNGEERAKGNILERFSAQQFPDLHSELNLSSLELGDSALYFCASSVGLAGDSPYNEQFFGPGTRLTVL.

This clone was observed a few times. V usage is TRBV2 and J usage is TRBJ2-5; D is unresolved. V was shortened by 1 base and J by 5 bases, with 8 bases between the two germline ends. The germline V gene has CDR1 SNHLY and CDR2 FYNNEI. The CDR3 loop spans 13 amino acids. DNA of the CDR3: TGTGCCAGCAGTGAAGTTAGTGCCGAGACCCAGTACTTC. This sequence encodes CASSEVSAETQYF.

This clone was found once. The CDR3 sequence is CASGSGQDEQYF. The CDR3 DNA reads TGTGCTAGTGGTTCTGGTCAGGACGAGCAGTACTTC. The chain carries TRBV12-5 and TRBJ2-7; the D is unclear. V gave up 4 bases and J gave up 5 bases, with 9 bases separating them. There are 12 residues in the CDR3. Germline V gives CDR1 LGHNT, CDR2 FRNRAP.

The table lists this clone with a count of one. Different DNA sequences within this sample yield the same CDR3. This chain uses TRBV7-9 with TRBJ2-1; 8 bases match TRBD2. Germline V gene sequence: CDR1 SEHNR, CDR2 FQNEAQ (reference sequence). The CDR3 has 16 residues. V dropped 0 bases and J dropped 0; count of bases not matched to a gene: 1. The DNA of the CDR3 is TGTGCCAGCAGCTTAGCCCTAGCGGGCTCCTACAATGAGCAGTTCTTC. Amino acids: CASSLALAGSYNEQFF. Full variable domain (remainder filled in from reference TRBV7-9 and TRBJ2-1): DTGVSQNPRHKITKRGQNVTFRCDPISEHNRLYWYRQTLGQGPEFLTYFQNEAQLEKSRLLSDRFSAERPKGSFSTLEIQRTEQGDSAMYLCASSLALAGSYNEQFFGPGTRLTVL.

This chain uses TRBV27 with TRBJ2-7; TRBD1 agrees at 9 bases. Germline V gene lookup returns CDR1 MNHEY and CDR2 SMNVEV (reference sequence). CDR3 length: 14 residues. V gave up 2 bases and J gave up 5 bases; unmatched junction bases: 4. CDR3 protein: CASSLKGQGHEQYF. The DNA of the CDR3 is TGTGCCAGCAGTTTAAAGGGACAGGGACACGAGCAGTACTTC.

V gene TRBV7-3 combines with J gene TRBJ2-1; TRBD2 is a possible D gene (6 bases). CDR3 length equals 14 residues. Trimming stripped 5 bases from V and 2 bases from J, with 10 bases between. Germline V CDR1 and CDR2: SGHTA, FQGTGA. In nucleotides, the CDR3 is TGTGCCAGCAGCCTTAGCGGCCCCTACAATGAGCAGTTCTTC. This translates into CASSLSGPYNEQFF.

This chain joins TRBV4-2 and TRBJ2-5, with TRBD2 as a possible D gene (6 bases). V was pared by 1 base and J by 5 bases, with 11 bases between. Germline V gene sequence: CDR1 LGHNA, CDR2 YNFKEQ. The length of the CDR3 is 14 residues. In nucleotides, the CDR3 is TGTGCCAGCAGCCAAGGTAGCGGTGGGGAGACCCAGTACTTC. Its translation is CASSQGSGGETQYF.

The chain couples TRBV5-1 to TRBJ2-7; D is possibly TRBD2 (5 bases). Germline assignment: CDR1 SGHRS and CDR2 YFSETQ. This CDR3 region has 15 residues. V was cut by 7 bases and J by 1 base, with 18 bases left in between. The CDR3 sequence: CASRRELDASYEQYF. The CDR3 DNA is TGCGCCAGCCGTAGGGAACTAGACGCATCCTACGAGCAGTACTTC.

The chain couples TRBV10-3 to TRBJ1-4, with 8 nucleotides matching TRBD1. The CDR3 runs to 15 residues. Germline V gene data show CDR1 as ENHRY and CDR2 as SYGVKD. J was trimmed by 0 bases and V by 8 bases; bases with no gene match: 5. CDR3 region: CAIGGDRTTNEKLFF. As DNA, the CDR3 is TGTGCCATCGGGGGGGACAGGACAACTAATGAAAAACTGTTTTTT.

CDR3 bases: TGTGCCAGCAGCTTAGGGGGCCCAATGAAAGCTTTCTTT. Its translation is CASSLGGPMKAFF. The chain uses TRBV5-4 and TRBJ1-1, with 7 bases identical to TRBD1. Per germline, CDR1 SGHNT and CDR2 YYREEE (reference sequence). This CDR3 has 13 residues. With V trimmed by 2 bases and J by 9 bases, 7 bases remained unmatched.

The chain's CDR3 is CASSQATGTFSYEQYF. CDR3 DNA sequence: TGCGCCAGCAGCCAAGCGACAGGGACGTTCTCCTACGAGCAGTACTTC. The chain joins TRBV4-3 to TRBJ2-7, with 7 bases aligning to TRBD1. The CDR3 runs to 16 residues. The germline gives CDR1 LGHNA, CDR2 YSLEER. With V trimmed by 1 base and J by 0 bases, 6 bases remained unmatched.

This chain's CDR3 is CASSRTSGSGSTDTQYF. In DNA, the CDR3 is TGTGCCAGCAGCCGGACTAGCGGGAGCGGTAGCACAGATACGCAGTATTTT. V gene TRBV6-4 combines with J gene TRBJ2-3; 13 nucleotides line up with TRBD2. This CDR3 comprises 17 residues. Germline V lookup: CDR1 MRHNA, CDR2 SNTAGT. V lost 6 bases to trimming and J lost 0 bases; unmatched junction nucleotides: 6.

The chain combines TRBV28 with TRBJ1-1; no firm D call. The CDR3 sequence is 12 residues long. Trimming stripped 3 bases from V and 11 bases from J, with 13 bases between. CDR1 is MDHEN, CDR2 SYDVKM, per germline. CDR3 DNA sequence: TGTGCCAGCAGTTTGATGACTGCTGTGGCTTTCTTT. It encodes CASSLMTAVAFF.